This TCR beta chain was sequenced for a study of shared clonotypes between healthy human individuals. Only in-frame clones appear in the TCRdb table, and some are missing; sequencing was by immunoSEQ multiplex PCR. This table has around 2.5 million clones, approximately 93% appearing once. Trimming at V came to 0 bases and at J to 8 bases, leaving 13 bases not matched to a gene. Germline CDR1 and CDR2: SGDLS and YYNGEE. CDR3 length: 18 residues. V and J are TRBV9 and TRBJ2-7; 14 bases agree with TRBD2. The sequence was collected from a man aged 18 to 35 in good health. Some clones in this sample may be carry-over from other donors' samples. Source material: naive CD4+ T cells from PBMCs. Noted subset: CD45RA+ positively selected. CDR3 residues: CASSVGTGRGLAGDKQYF. CDR3 DNA sequence: TGTGCCAGCAGCGTAGGGACAGGTCGGGGACTAGCGGGAGATAAGCAGTACTTC.